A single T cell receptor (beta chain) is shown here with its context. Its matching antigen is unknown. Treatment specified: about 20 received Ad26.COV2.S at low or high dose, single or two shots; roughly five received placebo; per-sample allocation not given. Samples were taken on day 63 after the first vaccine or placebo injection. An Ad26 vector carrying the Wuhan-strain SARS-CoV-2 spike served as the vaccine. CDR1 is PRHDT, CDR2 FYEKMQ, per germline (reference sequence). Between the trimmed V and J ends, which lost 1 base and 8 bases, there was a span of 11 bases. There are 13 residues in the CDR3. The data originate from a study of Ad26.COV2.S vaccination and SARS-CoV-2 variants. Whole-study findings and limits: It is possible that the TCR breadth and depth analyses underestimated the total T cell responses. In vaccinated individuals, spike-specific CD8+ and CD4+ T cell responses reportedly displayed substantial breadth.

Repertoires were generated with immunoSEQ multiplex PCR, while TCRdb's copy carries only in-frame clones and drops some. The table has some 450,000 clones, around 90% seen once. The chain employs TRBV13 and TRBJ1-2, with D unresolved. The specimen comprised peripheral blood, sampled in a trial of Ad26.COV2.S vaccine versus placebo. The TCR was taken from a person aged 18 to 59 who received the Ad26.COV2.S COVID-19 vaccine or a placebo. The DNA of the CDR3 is TGTGCCAGCAGCTTAGAGGGCCGGCAAGGCTACACCTTC. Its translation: CASSLEGRQGYTF.